The TCR beta chain under discussion was sequenced for a study of cytomegalovirus exposure and HLA in healthy donors. Overall study findings and caveats: The records held CMV serostatus as the only immune exposure information. Most sequenced TCRs were rare (though some public TCRs occurred in many donors). Researchers catalogued approximately 160 TCR beta chains as cytomegalovirus-associated. In a later analysis, HLA-C alleles had the fewest associated TCRs, DRB1 alleles the most.

The PCR had 60 Vbeta and 13 Jbeta primers. Measured with immunoSEQ multiplex PCR; TCRdb has only the in-frame clones, and not every one. The data show some 150,000 clones, approximately 79% seen once. In its sample, this clone was seen a few times. The antigen is not known. This CDR3 comprises 15 residues. CDR1 PRHDT and CDR2 FYEKMQ come from the germline V gene (reference sequence). Trimming at V came to 5 bases and at J to 7 bases, leaving 6 bases not matched to a gene. This clonotype originated in a middle-aged man in good health and CMV-seronegative. Input material: PBMCs. This chain joins TRBV13 and TRBJ2-1, with 12 bases identical to TRBD2. CDR3 amino acids: CASSPGLAGRNEQFF. CDR3 in DNA: TGTGCCAGCAGCCCGGGACTAGCGGGTAGGAATGAGCAGTTCTTC.